Listed below are T cell receptor beta chains from one sample, sequenced in a study of cytomegalovirus exposure and HLA in healthy donors. Produced via immunoSEQ multiplex PCR; TCRdb's table is partial and in-frame only. Of over 150,000 clones in the sample, around 85% were seen once. Sequencing input: PBMCs. Source of these receptors: a man aged 18-30 years in good health and CMV-seropositive. CDR3s include the opening cysteine and the closing phenylalanine or tryptophan. D genes are given only for firm matches. Not all rows give a size; the values are once, few, many and, for expanded clones, a class.

d_call: -
clone_size: -
j_call: TRBJ2-7
cdr3_length: 15
v_call: TRBV28
cdr3_aa: CASSLWRGNSYEQYF
cdr3_nt: TGTGCCAGCAGTTTATGGAGGGGGAACTCCTACGAGCAGTACTTC

d_call: TRBD2
clone_size: few
j_call: TRBJ2-7
cdr3_length: 13
v_call: TRBV28
cdr3_aa: CASSWTSPYEQYF
cdr3_nt: TGTGCCAGCAGTTGGACTAGTCCCTACGAGCAGTACTTC

d_call: -
clone_size: -
j_call: TRBJ1-2
cdr3_length: 16
v_call: TRBV7-9
cdr3_aa: CASSLVPTEGGDGYTF
cdr3_nt: TGTGCCAGCAGCTTAGTGCCCACGGAGGGAGGTGATGGCTACACCTTC

d_call: -
clone_size: once
j_call: TRBJ1-4
cdr3_length: 14
v_call: TRBV9
cdr3_aa: CASSVAATNEKLFF
cdr3_nt: TGTGCCAGCAGCGTAGCTGCAACTAATGAAAAACTGTTTTTT

d_call: -
clone_size: -
j_call: TRBJ1-2
cdr3_length: 11
v_call: TRBV28
cdr3_aa: CASSTNYGYTF
cdr3_nt: TGTGCCAGCTCTACTAACTATGGCTACACCTTC

d_call: TRBD1
clone_size: -
j_call: TRBJ2-7
cdr3_length: 13
v_call: TRBV6-1
cdr3_aa: CASNPGQIYEQYF
cdr3_nt: TGTGCCAGCAATCCGGGACAGATCTACGAGCAGTACTTC

d_call: TRBD2
clone_size: -
j_call: TRBJ2-3
cdr3_length: 15
v_call: TRBV9
cdr3_aa: CASSVRSAGADTQYF
cdr3_nt: TGTGCCAGCAGCGTTCGATCAGCGGGGGCAGATACGCAGTATTTT

d_call: TRBD2
clone_size: -
j_call: TRBJ2-2
cdr3_length: 18
v_call: TRBV10-3
cdr3_aa: CAISESDSGGPLTGELFF
cdr3_nt: TGTGCCATCAGTGAGTCGGATAGCGGGGGACCTCTAACCGGGGAGCTGTTTTTT

d_call: TRBD2
clone_size: -
j_call: TRBJ2-2
cdr3_length: 15
v_call: TRBV6-5
cdr3_aa: CASSYLRGGTGELFF
cdr3_nt: TGTGCCAGCAGTTACCTTCGGGGGGGCACCGGGGAGCTGTTTTTT

d_call: TRBD2
clone_size: -
j_call: TRBJ2-3
cdr3_length: 15
v_call: TRBV6-5
cdr3_aa: CASSYSAGGADTQYF
cdr3_nt: TGTGCCAGCAGTTACTCAGCGGGAGGGGCAGATACGCAGTATTTT

d_call: -
clone_size: -
j_call: TRBJ1-2
cdr3_length: 11
v_call: TRBV28
cdr3_aa: CASSLRGGYTF
cdr3_nt: TGTGCCAGCAGCCTCCGAGGGGGCTACACCTTC

d_call: -
clone_size: once
j_call: TRBJ2-1
cdr3_length: 14
v_call: TRBV9
cdr3_aa: CASSVSVGYNEQFF
cdr3_nt: TGTGCCAGCAGCGTATCTGTCGGCTACAATGAGCAGTTCTTC

d_call: -
clone_size: -
j_call: TRBJ1-6
cdr3_length: 16
v_call: TRBV5-5
cdr3_aa: CASSLVGQGGNSPLHF
cdr3_nt: TGTGCCAGCAGCTTGGTCGGGCAGGGTGGGAATTCACCCCTCCACTTT

d_call: TRBD2
clone_size: -
j_call: TRBJ2-7
cdr3_length: 15
v_call: TRBV6-1
cdr3_aa: CASSEISGTPAEQYF
cdr3_nt: TGTGCCAGCAGTGAAATAAGCGGGACCCCAGCGGAGCAGTACTTC

d_call: -
clone_size: -
j_call: TRBJ1-4
cdr3_length: 15
v_call: TRBV11-3
cdr3_aa: CASSLRGGRGEKLFF
cdr3_nt: TGTGCCAGCAGCCTTCGCGGGGGGCGAGGTGAAAAACTGTTTTTT

d_call: TRBD2
clone_size: few
j_call: TRBJ2-3
cdr3_length: 20
v_call: TRBV19
cdr3_aa: CASSIDPTSGHPKGTDTQYF
cdr3_nt: TGTGCCAGTAGTATAGATCCGACTAGCGGGCACCCTAAGGGGACAGATACGCAGTATTTT

d_call: -
clone_size: few
j_call: TRBJ1-5
cdr3_length: 14
v_call: TRBV11-2
cdr3_aa: CASSLRGSNQPQHF
cdr3_nt: TGTGCCAGCAGCTTACGAGGGAGCAATCAGCCCCAGCATTTT

d_call: -
clone_size: -
j_call: TRBJ2-3
cdr3_length: 14
v_call: TRBV7-9
cdr3_aa: CASGRGTSTDTQYF
cdr3_nt: TGTGCCAGCGGGAGGGGGACAAGCACAGATACGCAGTATTTT

d_call: -
clone_size: once
j_call: TRBJ2-3
cdr3_length: 13
v_call: TRBV28
cdr3_aa: CASNGGGTDTQYF
cdr3_nt: TGTGCCAGCAATGGCGGGGGCACAGATACGCAGTATTTT

d_call: -
clone_size: -
j_call: TRBJ1-1
cdr3_length: 12
v_call: TRBV28
cdr3_aa: CASSFGNTEAFF
cdr3_nt: TGTGCCAGCAGTTTCGGGAACACTGAAGCTTTCTTT

d_call: -
clone_size: -
j_call: TRBJ1-1
cdr3_length: 14
v_call: TRBV7-9
cdr3_aa: CASSLPPGDTEAFF
cdr3_nt: TGTGCCAGCAGCTTACCCCCAGGGGACACTGAAGCTTTCTTT

d_call: TRBD1
clone_size: -
j_call: TRBJ1-5
cdr3_length: 16
v_call: TRBV28
cdr3_aa: CASRSIPGQGGQPQHF
cdr3_nt: TGTGCCAGCAGATCGATTCCGGGACAGGGGGGTCAGCCCCAGCATTTT

d_call: -
clone_size: -
j_call: TRBJ2-7
cdr3_length: 15
v_call: TRBV28
cdr3_aa: CASIMGGTQLYEQYF
cdr3_nt: TGTGCCAGCATAATGGGCGGGACTCAACTCTACGAGCAGTACTTC

d_call: -
clone_size: once
j_call: TRBJ2-7
cdr3_length: 14
v_call: TRBV30
cdr3_aa: CAWSVGGTSYEQYF
cdr3_nt: TGTGCCTGGAGTGTAGGAGGGACCTCCTACGAGCAGTACTTC

d_call: -
clone_size: -
j_call: TRBJ2-6
cdr3_length: 19
v_call: TRBV11-2
cdr3_aa: CASSPPIGVKPAGANVLTF
cdr3_nt: TGTGCCAGCAGCCCCCCGATAGGGGTTAAGCCGGCTGGGGCCAACGTCCTGACTTTC

d_call: -
clone_size: few
j_call: TRBJ2-7
cdr3_length: 12
v_call: TRBV28
cdr3_aa: CASSLQRYEQYF
cdr3_nt: TGTGCCAGCAGTTTACAGCGCTACGAGCAGTACTTC

d_call: -
clone_size: once
j_call: TRBJ2-5
cdr3_length: 12
v_call: TRBV29-1
cdr3_aa: CSVERREETQYF
cdr3_nt: TGCAGCGTTGAGCGGCGGGAAGAGACCCAGTACTTC